This TCR beta chain is from a study of early T cells in non-severe SARS-CoV-2 infection. Of note for this clonotype: Its antigen remains unknown.

TCRdb redid the calling of the 5' RACE reads with MiXCR, one entry per CDR3 protein. This table holds approximately 84,000 distinct CDR3 sequences, about 15% found once. Broader study findings: VDJdb-based matching was biased toward anti-spike CD8 responses and missed private and CD4 specificities.

The CDR3 extends over 11 amino acids. V lost 5 bases and J lost 7, with 12 bases in between. CDR1 and CDR2 (germline): DFQATT, SNEGSKA (reference sequence). This chain links TRBV20-1 with TRBJ2-7; D is tentatively TRBD1 or TRBD2 (5 bases each). Material for sequencing was whole blood. The receptor was derived from an adult who was a healthcare worker with PCR-confirmed SARS-CoV-2 infection or an uninfected control (not recorded which). The CDR3 DNA follows: TGCAGTGCTGAACCTGGGGGAGAGCAGTACTTC. Translation gives CSAEPGGEQYF.